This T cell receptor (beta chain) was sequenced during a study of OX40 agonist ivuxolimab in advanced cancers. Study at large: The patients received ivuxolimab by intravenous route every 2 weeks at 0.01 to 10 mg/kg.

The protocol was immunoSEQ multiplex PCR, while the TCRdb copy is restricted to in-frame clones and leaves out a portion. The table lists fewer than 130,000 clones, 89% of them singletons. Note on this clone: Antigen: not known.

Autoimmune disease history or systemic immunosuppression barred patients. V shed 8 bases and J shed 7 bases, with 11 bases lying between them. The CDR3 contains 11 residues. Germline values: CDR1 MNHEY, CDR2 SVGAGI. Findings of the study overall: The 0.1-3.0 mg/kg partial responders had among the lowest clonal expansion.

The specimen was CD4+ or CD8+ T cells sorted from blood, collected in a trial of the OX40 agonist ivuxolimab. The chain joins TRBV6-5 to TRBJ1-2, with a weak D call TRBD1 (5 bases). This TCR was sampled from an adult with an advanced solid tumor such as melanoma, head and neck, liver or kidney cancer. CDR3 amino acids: CASGRQPGYTF. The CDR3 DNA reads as TGTGCCAGCGGCAGACAGCCTGGCTACACCTTC.